Each of the 22 T cell receptor beta chains below was sequenced from the same sample in a study of human T cells and chemical hapten exposure. Time point described: pre-sensitization, week 0. Treatment defined: therapeutic diphenylcyclopropenone sensitization with weekly scalp DPC. MiXCR, applied by TCRdb to the RACE reads, yields one record per CDR3 protein. Of under 200,000 distinct CDR3 sequences listed, 30% are singletons. The source material was whole blood, sampled in connection with sensitization to the hapten diphenylcyclopropenone (DPC). These receptors came from a woman aged 25 to 45 with alopecia areata. Some clones in this sample may be carry-over from other donors' samples.

The chain recombines TRBV3-1 with TRBJ2-1; 7 bases are a match to TRBD1. V trimming: 6 bases; J trimming: 2 bases; junction bases outside the gene matches: 4. The CDR3 contains 14 residues. In germline, CDR1 is LGHDT, CDR2 YNNKEL (reference sequence). The CDR3 sequence: CASSHGTAYNEQFF. DNA of the CDR3: TGTGCCAGCAGTCACGGGACAGCCTACAATGAGCAGTTCTTC.

The rearrangement links TRBV6-5 to TRBJ2-1; the D is unclear. Germline V gene lookup returns CDR1 MNHEY and CDR2 SVGAGI. This CDR3 is 15 amino acids long. Trimming removed 2 bases from V and 4 bases from J, with 12 bases in between. The CDR3 reads CASSYTNLGYNEQFF. The CDR3 bases are TGTGCCAGCAGTTACACTAACTTAGGGTACAATGAGCAGTTCTTC.

This clonotype was seen a handful of times. The V and J genes are TRBV6-2 or TRBV6-3 and TRBJ1-1; D is ambiguous. The CDR3 length is 13 residues. The V gene's germline CDR1 is MNHEY and CDR2 SVGEGT. The V end lost 4 bases, the J end lost 5 bases, and 11 bases lay between the germline ends. This CDR3 reads CASSSQSRTEAFF. CDR3 in DNA: TGTGCCAGCAGTTCCCAGAGTAGGACTGAAGCTTTCTTT.

The rearrangement uses TRBV9 and TRBJ2-3; maybe TRBD1 (5 bases). This CDR3 spans 15 amino acids. The ends were cut back, 4 bases at V and 6 bases at J, with 18 bases in the middle. Germline loops: CDR1 SGDLS, CDR2 YYNGEE. This CDR3 reads CASSQTGVPGDTQYF. As DNA, the CDR3 is TGTGCCAGCAGCCAAACAGGAGTACCCGGGGATACGCAGTATTTT. Full variable domain (missing parts from reference TRBV9 and TRBJ2-3): DSGVTQTPKHLITATGQRVTLRCSPRSGDLSVYWYQQSLDQGLQFLIQYYNGEERAKGNILERFSAQQFPDLHSELNLSSLELGDSALYFCASSQTGVPGDTQYFGPGTRLTVL.

The chain uses TRBV29-1 and TRBJ2-5; 12 bases align to TRBD1. From germline, CDR1 is SQVTM and CDR2 ANQGSEA. This CDR3 region has 15 residues. V trimming: 6 bases; J trimming: 1 base; junction bases outside the gene matches: 6. This chain's CDR3 is CSVAGQGALQETQYF. CDR3 nucleotide sequence: TGCAGCGTCGCGGGACAGGGGGCTCTCCAAGAGACCCAGTACTTC.

In this sample, this clonotype turned up many times. The chain links TRBV11-3 to TRBJ2-1, with D perhaps matching TRBD1 (5 bases). V shed 0 bases and J shed 0 bases, with 15 bases lying between them. This CDR3 has 18 amino acids. In germline, CDR1 is SGHNT, CDR2 YENEEA. The CDR3 spells CASSLDQGGTNSYNEQFF. The CDR3 bases are TGTGCCAGCAGCTTAGATCAGGGCGGAACAAACTCCTACAATGAGCAGTTCTTC.

This chain uses TRBV29-1 with TRBJ2-1; D gene uncertain. From germline, CDR1 is SQVTM and CDR2 ANQGSEA. There are 14 residues in the CDR3. Trimming took 4 bases from V and 0 from J, leaving 10 bases between them. The CDR3 region has the DNA TGCAGCGTTGGGGTCAGGAGCTCCTACAATGAGCAGTTCTTC. Translation gives CSVGVRSSYNEQFF.

The chain employs TRBV6-5 and TRBJ1-5; D unresolved. The CDR3 extends over 14 amino acids. In germline, CDR1 is MNHEY, CDR2 SVGAGI. The V and J ends lost 2 bases and 4 bases respectively, with 9 bases between them. Written as DNA, the CDR3 is TGTGCCAGCAGTTACGGACCGAGAAATCAGCCCCAGCATTTT. The encoded protein is CASSYGPRNQPQHF.

V gene TRBV29-1 combines with J gene TRBJ2-3; 13 bases are a match to TRBD2. The length of the CDR3 is 15 residues. Unmatched junction bases numbered 9, after V lost 6 bases and J lost 6 bases. Germline CDR1 is SQVTM and CDR2 is ANQGSEA. Here the CDR3 reads CSVKGLAGPADTQYF. The CDR3 DNA sequence: TGCAGCGTCAAGGGACTAGCGGGGCCAGCCGATACGCAGTATTTT.

With respect to this clonotype: A junction boundary mismatches the germline segment, possibly from a read error. The chain carries TRBV29-1 and TRBJ2-6; TRBD1 matches 10 bases. CDR3 length equals 15 residues. In germline, CDR1 is SQVTM, CDR2 ANQGSEA. The CDR3 coding sequence is TGCAGCGTAGGACAGGGGGGGGCTGGGACCAACGTCCTGACTTTC. The encoded protein is CSVGQGGAGTNVLTF.

This clonotype was recorded a few times. This sequence joins TRBV3-1 and TRBJ1-1; D may be TRBD1 (5 bases). CDR3 length equals 13 residues. The germline gives CDR1 LGHDT, CDR2 YNNKEL (reference sequence). With 4 bases removed from V and 7 bases from J, the gap between germline ends came to 13 bases. CDR3 in amino acids: CASSPGTLREAFF. DNA of the CDR3: TGTGCCAGCAGCCCCGGGACTCTGCGTGAAGCTTTCTTT. The variable domain in full, with the rest retrieved from reference TRBV3-1 and TRBJ1-1, is DTAVSQTPKYLVTQMGNDKSIKCEQNLGHDTMYWYKQDSKKFLKIMFSYNNKELIINETVPNRFSPKSPDKAHLNLHINSLELGDSAVYFCASSPGTLREAFFGQGTRLTVV.

The V and J genes are TRBV5-1 and TRBJ1-1, with a weak D call TRBD1 (5 bases). The CDR3 spans 15 residues. In germline, CDR1 is SGHRS, CDR2 YFSETQ. The V and J ends lost 4 bases and 3 bases respectively, with 16 bases between them. The CDR3 protein is CASSPGRGPDTEAFF. CDR3 coding DNA: TGCGCCAGCAGCCCTGGCCGGGGACCGGACACTGAAGCTTTCTTT.

The gene calls are TRBV4-3 and TRBJ2-2; D unclear. The V gene's germline CDR1 is LGHNA and CDR2 YSLEER. This CDR3 is 14 amino acids long. Trimming removed 4 bases at V and 6 bases at J, with 12 bases between. CDR3 nucleotide sequence: TGCGCCAGCAGCCCAGAGAGCATGTCCGGGGAGCTGTTTTTT. It codes for CASSPESMSGELFF.

On this clonotype itself: The junction differs from germline at one of its ends, possibly a read error. The chain joins TRBV28 to TRBJ1-5; TRBD1 might be the D (5 bases). Germline V gives CDR1 MDHEN, CDR2 SYDVKM. This CDR3 has 16 amino acids. CDR3 protein: CVSSPTSKGSGQPQHF. CDR3 coding DNA: TGTGTCAGCAGCCCGACATCAAAGGGGTCCGGTCAGCCCCAGCATTTT.

This clonotype was detected only a few times. This rearrangement joins TRBV28 to TRBJ2-3; D tentatively reads TRBD1 or TRBD2 (5 bases each). Germline CDR1 MDHEN, CDR2 SYDVKM. Trimming removed 4 bases at V and 2 bases at J, with 16 bases between. The CDR3 extends over 16 amino acids. DNA for the CDR3: TGTGCCAGCAGTTCTCCCCCGATCGGGACCACAGATACGCAGTATTTT. It is translated as CASSSPPIGTTDTQYF.

The V call is TRBV29-1, the J call TRBJ1-1; TRBD1 agrees at 7 bases. The V and J ends lost 8 bases and 1 base, in that order; junction bases with no gene match: 7. CDR3 length equals 13 residues. Germline V CDR1 and CDR2: SQVTM, ANQGSEA. CDR3 region: CSYSWTGNTEAFF. The CDR3 DNA is TGCAGCTACTCTTGGACAGGGAACACTGAAGCTTTCTTT. The whole variable domain, remainder taken from reference TRBV29-1 and TRBJ1-1, is SAVISQKPSRDICQRGTSLTIQCQVDSQVTMMFWYRQQPGQSLTLIATANQGSEATYESGFVIDKFPISRPNLTFSTLTVSNMSPEDSSIYLCSYSWTGNTEAFFGQGTRLTVV.

V and J are TRBV4-1 and TRBJ1-3; TRBD1 matches 7 bases. The CDR3 is 17 amino acids. J lost 0 bases, V lost 4 bases, and 9 bases had no gene match. Per the germline V gene, CDR1 is MGHRA and CDR2 is YSYEKL. CDR3 residues: CASSLSLRQGSGNTIYF. The CDR3, as DNA: TGCGCCAGCAGCCTCAGCCTTCGACAGGGCTCTGGAAACACCATATATTTT.

This clonotype appeared a few times. The V and J genes are TRBV20-1 and TRBJ2-5, with 9 bases fitting TRBD2. The junction had 9 bases not matched to a gene; V was cut back by 2 bases and J by 5 bases. The germline gives CDR1 DFQATT, CDR2 SNEGSKA (reference sequence). The CDR3 is made up of 15 amino acids. The CDR3 bases are TGCAGTGCTAGAACTGGCGGGGGGGCCGTGGAGACCCAGTACTTC. It encodes CSARTGGGAVETQYF.

The chain joins TRBV24-1 to TRBJ2-3, with 15 positions matching TRBD2. Germline CDR1 KGHDR, CDR2 SFDVKD. Germline trimming cut 4 bases from V and 4 bases from J; bases unmatched to any gene: 2. The length of the CDR3 is 16 residues. The chain's CDR3 is CATSEGLAGGADTQYF. The DNA for the CDR3 is TGTGCCACCAGTGAGGGACTAGCGGGGGGCGCAGATACGCAGTATTTT.

In this sample, this clonotype turned up once. The rearrangement joins TRBV7-2 to TRBJ1-6; no clear D gene. V shed 0 bases and J shed 13 bases, with 19 bases lying between them. This CDR3 is built from 16 residues. Germline V gene lookup returns CDR1 SGHTA and CDR2 FQGNSA. In DNA form, the CDR3 reads TGTGCCAGCAGCTTAGCGATTTCGGACTATCGTTCCCCCCTCCACTTT. Its protein product is CASSLAISDYRSPLHF.

The CDR3 loop is CASSPVPGGHYEQYF. The CDR3 bases are TGTGCCAGCAGTCCCGTCCCGGGGGGGCATTACGAGCAGTACTTC. The V call is TRBV28, the J call TRBJ2-7, with TRBD2 matching over 8 bases. In germline, CDR1 is MDHEN, CDR2 SYDVKM. This CDR3 is 15 amino acids long. V lost 5 bases, J lost 4 bases, and 10 bases stayed unmatched.

This chain connects TRBV18 to TRBJ2-7; unclear D gene. This CDR3 spans 14 amino acids. Trimming took off 2 bases at V and 5 bases at J, with 13 bases between the two ends. Germline V gene sequence: CDR1 KGHSH, CDR2 LQKENI. The CDR3 protein is CASSPAGFRNEQYF. Here the CDR3 DNA reads TGTGCCAGCTCACCAGCCGGGTTCCGGAACGAGCAGTACTTC.